The following is a T cell receptor (beta chain) sequence with its context. The CDR3 is 15 amino acids. V lost 1 base and J 0 bases, leaving 7 bases between the germline ends. Germline CDR1 MGHRA, CDR2 YSYEKL. Per the authors' pipeline: The assay estimated nucleated cells by amplifying reference gene primers. TCRdb keeps only in-frame clones here, not all; method: immunoSEQ multiplex PCR. The V and J calls and clone size come from that table; D and trimming were worked out from the DNA. The profile shows around 290,000 clones, approximately 88% of them singletons. This sample was included in a study of blood T cell repertoires in COVID-19. Overall study context: There were acute and convalescent COVID-19 samples, and they came from the United States, Italy and Spain. Sources were T cells, B-cell-depleted T cells, or PBMCs; the material itself was cDNA or gDNA.

Across 24 US areas, participants ranged in age from about 18 to 89 years. Sequenced: PBMCs or T cells enriched from blood (not recorded which). This clonotype was obtained from a woman aged 40 to 50 who had recovered from COVID-19. This chain links TRBV4-1 with TRBJ1-5; D is unresolved. The CDR3 spells CASSQATVSNQPQHF. DNA of the CDR3: TGCGCCAGCAGCCAAGCCACGGTTAGCAATCAGCCCCAGCATTTT.